The next 5 T cell receptor beta chains were all read from a single sample in a study of early T cells in non-severe SARS-CoV-2 infection. MiXCR, applied by TCRdb to the 5' RACE reads, yields one record per CDR3 protein. The table records more than 60,000 distinct CDR3 sequences, about 9% of them present only once. The sample consisted of whole blood. The receptors stem from an adult who was a healthcare worker with PCR-confirmed SARS-CoV-2 infection or an uninfected control (not recorded which).

The sample holds many counts of this clonotype. V and J are TRBV4-3 and TRBJ2-7; the match to TRBD1 covers 7 bases. Germline V gives CDR1 LGHNA, CDR2 YSLEER. The CDR3 totals 13 residues. V lost 4 bases, J lost 3 bases, and 3 bases stayed unmatched. In DNA form, the CDR3 reads TGCGCCAGCAGCCTGAGGACAGGCTACGAGCAGTACTTC. Encoded protein: CASSLRTGYEQYF.

This clonotype was found many times. The J gene is TRBJ2-2, the V gene TRBV10-3, with D possibly matching TRBD2 (5 bases). In germline, CDR1 is ENHRY, CDR2 SYGVKD. The CDR3 has 12 amino acids. V was cut by 11 bases and J by 1 base, with 8 bases left in between. The DNA for the CDR3 is TGTGCCCTCCGGGGGAACACCGGGGAGCTGTTTTTT. It specifies CALRGNTGELFF.

This clonotype came up many times. The chain joins TRBV2 to TRBJ2-7, with 8 nucleotides matching TRBD1. Germline V gene data show CDR1 as SNHLY and CDR2 as FYNNEI. The trim removed 7 bases at V and 0 bases at J, leaving 5 bases unmatched. There are 14 residues in the CDR3. The CDR3 sequence is CASNRDRSSYEQYF. The CDR3 DNA sequence: TGTGCCAGCAACCGGGACAGGAGCTCCTACGAGCAGTACTTC.

This chain uses TRBV20-1 with TRBJ2-2; no reliable D call. The CDR3 loop spans 16 amino acids. V lost 0 bases and J lost 1, with 12 bases in between. Germline V lookup: CDR1 DFQATT, CDR2 SNEGSKA (reference sequence). CDR3 in DNA: TGCAGTGCTAGAGATTCTCAACTCAAGAACACCGGGGAGCTGTTTTTT. Its translation is CSARDSQLKNTGELFF.

Sample share makes this clonotype medium-sized (0.01 to 0.1%). This chain connects TRBV13 to TRBJ2-7; D unclear. The CDR3 length is 11 residues. The V gene's germline CDR1 is PRHDT and CDR2 FYEKMQ (reference sequence). V lost 1 base to trimming and J lost 4 bases, with 2 bases between them. CDR3 DNA sequence: TGTGCCAGCAGCTTAGTATACGAGCAGTACTTC. Protein: CASSLVYEQYF.